Described below is a single T cell receptor (beta chain) sequence and its context. This entry belongs to a study of blood T cell repertoires in COVID-19. About the research overall: T cells, B-cell-depleted T cells, or PBMCs supplied cDNA or gDNA.

The method was immunoSEQ multiplex PCR; TCRdb's version includes in-frame clones alone and lacks a portion of them. This sample yields roughly 110,000 clones, of which around four fifths are seen a single time; about 8.1% belongs to the top ten. The origin of this receptor is a woman in her thirties or forties with acute or convalescent COVID-19. Sequenced input: peripheral blood.

The CDR3 here is CASRLMSSYNSPLHF. The CDR3 coding sequence is TGTGCCAGCAGGCTAATGAGCTCCTATAATTCACCCCTCCACTTT. J is TRBJ1-6 and V is TRBV3-1 (or the pseudogene TRBV3-2), with D unclear. V dropped 6 bases and J dropped 0 bases, with 9 bases sitting between them. This CDR3 region has 15 residues. Germline V gene data show CDR1 as LGHDT and CDR2 as YNNKEL (reference sequence).